This TCR beta chain was identified in a study of blood T cell repertoires in COVID-19. About the study: The samples span acute and convalescent COVID-19 from the United States, Italy and Spain.

Enrolled through a virtual design, the participants were between 18 and 89 years of age and came from about two dozen US areas. Cohorts were determined from participant-reported clinical history. Here immunoSEQ multiplex PCR was the method, and the copy in TCRdb shows in-frame clones only, minus some. This sample has around 450,000 clones, with 90% found just once. Germline V lookup: CDR1 LGHDT, CDR2 YNNKEL (reference sequence). Trimming pared 4 bases from V and 1 base from J, leaving 10 bases between. This CDR3 has 14 residues. This TCR was recovered from a young man who had recovered from COVID-19. The chain is built from TRBV3-1 (or the pseudogene TRBV3-2) and TRBJ1-1; weak D call: TRBD1 (6 bases). The sample taken for sequencing was PBMCs or T cells enriched from blood (not recorded which). The DNA of the CDR3 is TGTGCCAGCAGCCGGCCGGGACAGAACACTGAAGCTTTCTTT. It specifies CASSRPGQNTEAFF.